The present T cell receptor (beta chain) was sequenced within a study of tumor and adjacent non-tumor tissue in lung cancer. Study as a whole: Approximately 4 million productive TCRbeta reads were obtained per sample on average. Findings and limits, study-wide: TCR diversity was significantly greater in tumor than normal lung tissue. In normal lung, the top 100 clones were significantly more dominant than in tumor.

A word on this clonotype: Its antigen is as yet unknown. One end of the junction varies from germline; a read error may be responsible.

There are 15 residues in the CDR3. CDR1 is ENHRY and CDR2 is SYGVKD in the germline V gene. The library came from three nested PCR rounds adapted from ARM-PCR protocols. Each CDR3 protein is one row after TCRdb ran MiXCR on the multiplex PCR reads. Found here are 76,000 or so distinct CDR3 sequences, approximately 68% of them singletons; the top ten hold 10% to 15%. RNA was extracted from bulk tissue without any cell sorting. The sequence was collected from a woman between 65 and 79 years old with non-small cell lung cancer. The specimen was lung tumor tissue. V and J are TRBV10-3 and TRBJ2-1; 10 bases fit TRBD2. The CDR3 spells CAISGSSGGYNQQFF. The DNA for the CDR3 is TGTGCCATCAGTGGGTCTAGCGGGGGCTACAATCAGCAGTTCTTC.